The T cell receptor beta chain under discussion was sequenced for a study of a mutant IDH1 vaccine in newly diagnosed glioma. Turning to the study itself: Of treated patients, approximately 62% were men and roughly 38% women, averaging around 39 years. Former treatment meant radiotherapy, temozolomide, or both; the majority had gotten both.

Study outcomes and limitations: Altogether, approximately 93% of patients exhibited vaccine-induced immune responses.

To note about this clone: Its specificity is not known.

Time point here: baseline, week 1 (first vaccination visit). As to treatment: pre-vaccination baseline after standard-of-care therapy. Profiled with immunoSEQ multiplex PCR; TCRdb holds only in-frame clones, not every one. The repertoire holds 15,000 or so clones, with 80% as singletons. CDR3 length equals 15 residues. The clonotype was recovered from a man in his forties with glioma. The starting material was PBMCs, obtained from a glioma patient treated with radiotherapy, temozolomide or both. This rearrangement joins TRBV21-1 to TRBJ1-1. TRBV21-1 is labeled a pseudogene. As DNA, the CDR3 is TGTGCCAGCAGCACCCAACAGCGAACGAACACTGAAGCTTTCTTT. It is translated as CASSTQQRTNTEAFF.